This T cell receptor beta chain came from a study of CD4 T cells in relation to SARS-CoV-2 and coronaviruses. Turning to the study itself: PBMCs were cultured with antigen for roughly nine days before TCR beta sequencing.

This clone was observed a single time. Its antigen is unknown. For approximately 10 days, around 10^5 sorted CD4+ cells grew with T cell-depleted PBMCs and CEF. Using immunoSEQ multiplex PCR, the repertoire was profiled, and TCRdb retains in-frame clones only, with some absent. The sample holds around 41,000 clones, approximately 84% seen once. Germline values: CDR1 SEHNR, CDR2 FQNEAQ (reference sequence). The CDR3 spans 13 residues. The V and J ends lost 2 bases and 8 bases respectively, with 12 bases between them. This chain links TRBV7-9 with TRBJ1-1; D gene unclear. What was sequenced was naive CD4+ T cells from PBMCs, cultured in vitro. Subset here: naive CD4+ T cells isolated by negative enrichment. This clonotype was obtained from an adult with COVID-19. CDR3 nucleotide sequence: TGTGCCAGCAGCTTATTTGATAATTCGGAAGCTTTCTTT. Amino acid sequence: CASSLFDNSEAFF.